Each of the 15 T cell receptor beta chains below was sequenced from the same sample in a study of OX40 agonist ivuxolimab in advanced cancers. Only in-frame clones appear in the TCRdb table, and some are missing; sequencing was by immunoSEQ multiplex PCR. There are some 100,000 clones in the sample; 90% occur only once, and about 0.29% lies in the top ten. This material consisted of CD4+ or CD8+ T cells sorted from blood, taken in a trial of the OX40 agonist ivuxolimab. The receptors were gathered from an adult with an advanced solid tumor such as melanoma, head and neck, liver or kidney cancer.

The rearrangement uses TRBV28 and TRBJ2-5, with TRBD1 as a possible D gene (6 bases). The CDR3 has 14 residues. Trimming removed 3 bases at V and 4 bases at J, with 12 bases between. Germline assignment: CDR1 MDHEN and CDR2 SYDVKM. As DNA, the CDR3 is TGTGCCAGCAGTTTGGGACAACCCCCAGAGACCCAGTACTTC. Its protein product is CASSLGQPPETQYF.

The V call is TRBV9, the J call TRBJ2-1, with TRBD2 identical over 8 bases. V lost 4 bases to trimming and J lost 4 bases; unmatched junction nucleotides: 7. CDR1 and CDR2 from the germline V gene are SGDLS and YYNGEE. There are 15 residues in the CDR3. The CDR3 sequence is CASSPRLAKYNEQFF. The DNA of the CDR3 is TGTGCCAGCAGCCCGCGACTAGCGAAATACAATGAGCAGTTCTTC.

This rearrangement joins TRBV28 to TRBJ1-2; the D gene is possibly TRBD1 (6 bases). The CDR3 runs to 12 residues. Trimming took 9 bases from V and 3 from J, leaving 11 bases between them. Germline V gives CDR1 MDHEN, CDR2 SYDVKM. DNA for the CDR3: TGTGCCAGTAGCAAGGGGGACTATGGCTACACCTTC. This sequence encodes CASSKGDYGYTF.

This chain links TRBV5-1 with TRBJ2-2; 10 nucleotides agree with TRBD2. Trimming cost V 2 bases and J 5 bases; bases outside gene matches: 6. This CDR3 comprises 16 residues. The V gene's germline CDR1 is SGHRS and CDR2 YFSETQ. CDR3 amino acids: CASSLAAGGPTGELFF. DNA for the CDR3: TGCGCCAGCAGCTTAGCAGCGGGAGGGCCAACCGGGGAGCTGTTTTTT.

V usage is TRBV7-6 and J usage is TRBJ2-5; TRBD2 matches at 8 bases. CDR1 is SGHVS and CDR2 is FNYEAQ in the germline V gene. The V and J ends lost 4 bases and 3 bases, in that order; junction bases with no gene match: 7. This CDR3 is 15 amino acids long. The CDR3 sequence: CASSSGTRQKETQYF. The CDR3 DNA is TGTGCCAGCAGCTCCGGGACTAGGCAAAAAGAGACCCAGTACTTC.

This clone has a handful of counts. The chain uses TRBV5-1 and TRBJ2-3; 9 bases are a match to TRBD1. Unmatched junction bases numbered 12, after V lost 2 bases and J lost 5 bases. Germline CDR1 SGHRS, CDR2 YFSETQ. The CDR3 extends over 17 amino acids. The CDR3 coding sequence is TGCGCCAGCAGCTTACTACCCGGGACAGGGCTCGGAGATACGCAGTATTTT. As protein: CASSLLPGTGLGDTQYF.

V usage is TRBV7-7 and J usage is TRBJ2-1; 10 bases fit TRBD2. The germline CDR1 and CDR2 sequences are SSHAT and FNYEAQ (reference sequence). The CDR3 loop spans 17 amino acids. V lost 5 bases, J lost 0 bases, and 7 bases stayed unmatched. The CDR3 DNA is TGTGCCAGCAGCCCCGGGTCTAGCGGGAGCTCCTACAATGAGCAGTTCTTC. It translates to CASSPGSSGSSYNEQFF. The full variable domain, rest sourced from reference TRBV7-7 and TRBJ2-1, is GAGVSQSPRYKVTKRGQDVTLRCDPISSHATLYWYQQALGQGPEFLTYFNYEAQPDKSGLPSDRFSAERPEGSISTLTIQRTEQRDSAMYRCASSPGSSGSSYNEQFFGPGTRLTVL.

V usage is TRBV7-3 and J usage is TRBJ2-7; 14 positions match TRBD2. The germline gives CDR1 SGHTA, CDR2 FQGTGA. The CDR3 has 22 amino acids. The V and J ends lost 5 bases and 3 bases, in that order; junction bases with no gene match: 24. The CDR3 region is CASSPPTPGTSGSTHSNYEQYF. The CDR3 region has the DNA TGTGCCAGCAGCCCCCCCACCCCCGGGACTAGCGGGAGTACCCATTCCAACTACGAGCAGTACTTC. Using reference TRBV7-3 and TRBJ2-7 for the parts outside the CDR3, the full variable domain is GAGVSQTPSNKVTEKGKYVELRCDPISGHTALYWYRQSLGQGPEFLIYFQGTGAADDSGLPNDRFFAVRPEGSVSTLKIQRTERGDSAVYLCASSPPTPGTSGSTHSNYEQYFGPGTRLTVT.

The CDR3 coding sequence is TGTGCCAGCAGGACACCGGGCCGGGCCTACGAGCAGTACTTC. Encoded protein: CASRTPGRAYEQYF. V usage is TRBV21-1 and J usage is TRBJ2-7. TRBV21-1 has pseudogene status. CDR3 length equals 14 residues.

The chain joins TRBV11-2 to TRBJ2-1; D is unresolved. This CDR3 spans 16 amino acids. Trimming removed 4 bases from V and 9 bases from J, with 22 bases in between. Germline CDR1 and CDR2: SGHAT and FQNNGV. The CDR3 DNA is TGTGCCAGCAGCTCCTATCTAGATCCCACCTTGGGTGAGCAGTTCTTC. As protein: CASSSYLDPTLGEQFF.

The chain carries TRBV11-2 and TRBJ2-7; 8 nucleotides agree with TRBD2. This CDR3 is built from 14 residues. The J segment lost 2 bases and the V segment lost 0 bases, leaving 0 bases of the junction unmatched. Germline V gives CDR1 SGHAT, CDR2 FQNNGV. The CDR3 DNA reads TGTGCCAGCAGCTTAGAACTAGCGGCCTACGAGCAGTACTTC. Translation: CASSLELAAYEQYF.

The gene calls are TRBV2 and TRBJ2-7; D remains ambiguous. V shed 7 bases and J shed 0 bases, with 16 bases lying between them. This CDR3 is built from 15 residues. In germline, CDR1 is SNHLY, CDR2 FYNNEI. The DNA for the CDR3 is TGTGCCAGCACCTTGTTAGTTGGAGTCTCCTACGAGCAGTACTTC. Translating gives CASTLLVGVSYEQYF.

The rearrangement uses TRBV29-1 and TRBJ2-7, with D possibly TRBD1 on 6 matching bases. CDR1 is SQVTM and CDR2 is ANQGSEA in the germline V gene. Trimming left V 4 bases short and J 2 bases short, with 15 bases between. The CDR3 runs 14 residues. The CDR3 coding sequence is TGCAGCGTTGCGCAGACAGGCCTGACCTACGAGCAGTACTTC. Translated: CSVAQTGLTYEQYF.

The chain couples TRBV7-9 to TRBJ2-1; the match to TRBD2 covers 11 bases. V lost 5 bases and J lost 6; bases outside the gene matches: 6. CDR1 and CDR2 from the germline V gene are SEHNR and FQNEAQ (reference sequence). The CDR3 extends over 15 amino acids. The CDR3 region is CASSRDLAGGNEQFF. The CDR3 region has the DNA TGTGCCAGCAGCAGAGACCTAGCGGGAGGCAATGAGCAGTTCTTC. Variable domain in full (rest from reference TRBV7-9 and TRBJ2-1): DTGVSQNPRHKITKRGQNVTFRCDPISEHNRLYWYRQTLGQGPEFLTYFQNEAQLEKSRLLSDRFSAERPKGSFSTLEIQRTEQGDSAMYLCASSRDLAGGNEQFFGPGTRLTVL.

V usage is TRBV7-2 and J usage is TRBJ1-5; no firm D call. Trimming left V 4 bases short and J 2 bases short, with 6 bases between. The CDR3 is made up of 13 amino acids. From germline, CDR1 is SGHTA and CDR2 FQGNSA. The CDR3 reads CASSSQGNQPQHF. CDR3 coding DNA: TGTGCCAGCAGCTCCCAGGGCAATCAGCCCCAGCATTTT.